The TCR beta chain described here comes from a study of blood T cell repertoires in COVID-19. Looking at the study overall: Acute-phase and convalescent COVID-19 samples originated in the United States, Italy and Spain. Sources were T cells, B-cell-depleted T cells, or PBMCs; the material itself was cDNA or gDNA.

Trimming cost V 4 bases and J 5 bases, with 11 bases left between them. The CDR3 is 13 residues long. Germline V CDR1 and CDR2: LNHDA, SQIVND (reference sequence). Source study methods: Reference gene primers were amplified, and this amplification served to estimate nucleated cell counts. Generated by immunoSEQ multiplex PCR, the TCRdb table keeps only in-frame clones and is missing some. Clonal size and the V and J genes are those of that table, whereas D and trimming came from the DNA. The repertoire has over 200,000 clones, roughly 89% of them found once; the top ten carry 6.5%. The source is a man in his fifties or sixties who had recovered from COVID-19. The gene calls are TRBV19 and TRBJ1-1, with D possibly being TRBD1 (5 bases). The sequenced sample consisted of peripheral blood. The CDR3 DNA sequence: TGTGCCAGTAGTAAAATCAGACAGACTGAAGCTTTCTTT. It is translated as CASSKIRQTEAFF.